This T cell receptor (beta chain) was retrieved from a study of blood T cell repertoires in COVID-19. Study-wide context: The United States, Italy and Spain were the sources of the acute and convalescent COVID-19 samples. Nucleic acid was either cDNA or gDNA, and it came from T cells, B-cell-depleted T cells, or PBMCs.

Participant ages covered about 18 to 95 years across 24 US areas. Participant reports of clinical history set cohort assignment. The CDR3 loop spans 15 amino acids. CDR1 is ENHRY, CDR2 SYGVKD, per germline. V was shortened by 10 bases and J by 5 bases, with 21 bases between the two germline ends. Assay: immunoSEQ multiplex PCR; the TCRdb copy retains only in-frame clones and omits some. This sample has 210,000 or so clones, with about 86% found just once. Sequenced input: PBMCs or T cells enriched from blood (not recorded which). The chain combines TRBV10-3 with TRBJ2-1; D possibly corresponds to TRBD2 (5 bases). The receptor's source is a woman aged 50 to 60 with acute COVID-19. This CDR3 reads CATKARTATNNEQFF. For the CDR3, the DNA is TGTGCCACAAAGGCCCGGACTGCTACCAACAATGAGCAGTTCTTC.